This TCR beta chain was retrieved from a study of radiation and T cells in renal cell carcinoma. V lost 0 bases and J lost 6, with 18 bases in between. The CDR3 spans 16 residues. Germline V CDR1 and CDR2: SGHNT, YYREEE (reference sequence). Time point in this sample: blood 4 weeks post-SBRT, at nephrectomy. The treatment here: 15 Gy SBRT to primary tumor, nephrectomy 4 weeks later. The data were produced by immunoSEQ multiplex PCR, yet TCRdb's version contains in-frame clones alone and is incomplete. There are over 35,000 clones in the sample; 65% to 85% occur only once, and 27% lies in the top ten. This TCR derives from a woman in her sixties or seventies with renal cell carcinoma. The rearrangement uses TRBV5-4 and TRBJ1-2; D perhaps matches TRBD1 (6 bases). The sequencing used blood, collected from a patient whose treatment included radiotherapy and nephrectomy. The CDR3 bases are TGTGCCAGCAGCTTGGGTCATCCGGGGGGCGCAGATGGCTACACCTTC. It translates to CASSLGHPGGADGYTF.